This T cell receptor beta chain comes out of a study of T-cell memory formation after mild COVID-19. For the study at large: TCR clusters largely stayed donor specific.

This clonotype was counted only a few times. Its antigen is not known. Broader study findings: Among clones peaking at day 37 in the second wave, SARS-CoV-2 specificity remained unconfirmed. Among contracting clones, CD4+ were mainly CM/EM and CD8+ enriched in EMRA.

It was 5'RACE with constant-segment primers that produced the TCR alpha and TCR beta cDNA libraries, which carried sample barcodes and UMIs. TCRdb recomputed calls from the 5' RACE reads with MiXCR, one row per CDR3 protein. The sample shows approximately 570,000 distinct CDR3 sequences, about a sixth of them seen only once. This clonotype was sampled from an adult woman who had mild COVID-19 (a few samples of this study predate the infection). Cell type and time point are not known. Specimen: PBMCs or a T cell subset sorted from them (not recorded which).

In nucleotides, the CDR3 is TGCGCCAGCAGCGGGACAGGGGGGGCAAACCAGTACTTC. Translation: CASSGTGGANQYF. The chain has TRBV5-1 and TRBJ2-7; 11 bases fit TRBD1. The V segment lost 4 bases and the J segment 10 bases; nucleotides outside the gene matches: 7. This CDR3 has 13 amino acids. The germline V gene has CDR1 SGHRS and CDR2 YFSETQ. Full variable domain (rest looked up from reference TRBV5-1 and TRBJ2-7): KAGVTQTPRYLIKTRGQQVTLSCSPISGHRSVSWYQQTPGQGLQFLFEYFSETQRNKGNFPGRFSGRQFSNSRSEMNVSTLELGDSALYLCASSGTGGANQYFGPGTRLTVT.